The clone carrying this T cell receptor beta chain appeared many times. The CDR3 regions of TCR beta were amplified from RNA transcripts. TCR CDR3 underwent first-round RT-PCR with the HTBI primer set. TCRdb reprocessed the multiplex PCR reads via MiXCR and lists one record per CDR3 protein. The table has 350,000 or so distinct CDR3 sequences, about a sixth seen once. This specimen comes from a study of T cells in Graves' hyperthyroidism and ophthalmopathy. Per the germline V gene, CDR1 is LGHDT and CDR2 is YNNKEL (reference sequence). The CDR3 spans 12 residues. V lost 2 bases, J lost 3 bases, and 5 bases lay in between.

The V and J genes are TRBV3-1 and TRBJ2-7; D unresolved. The sample consisted of blood. The sequence derives from a woman in her forties with Graves' ophthalmopathy. The DNA of the CDR3 is TGTGCCAGCAGCCAATCTCGCTACGAGCAGTACTTC. This sequence encodes CASSQSRYEQYF.